This T cell receptor (beta chain) was retrieved from a study of blood T cell repertoires in COVID-19 (TCRdb year 2020). Regarding the research as a whole: The collaborator samples originated in the United States, Italy and Spain and spanned the acute and convalescent phases of COVID-19. A freely available public database, intended as a resource for researchers studying the immune response to SARS-CoV-2, is where the repertoires were released. The material from the prospective study consisted of cDNA or gDNA derived from T cells, B-cell-depleted T cells, or PBMCs. Where HLA class I and class II types were available, the types were taken from metadata supplied by the sample provider, not from assay-based typing. The samples were drawn from two sources: the first 160 participants of the ongoing ImmuneRACE study, and 950 to 1,500 subjects contributed by 6 global collaborators. The dataset comprised deeply sampled blood TCRbeta repertoires from subjects exposed to, actively infected with, or recovered from COVID-19. Nearly every sample came with metadata listing a de-identified subject ID, COVID-19 status, age in years and sex. General findings and caveats noted by the study authors: Clinical and demographic metadata were provided uncurated, with the amount varying by source and participant.

TCRbeta CDR3 regions were amplified from genomic DNA using the immunoSEQ Assay, a bias-controlled multiplex PCR. Under the source paper's analysis protocol: Within the assay, amplification of reference gene primers was used to estimate how many nucleated cells each sample contained. Sequence reads were collapsed and filtered to measure the absolute abundance of every unique TCRbeta CDR3 rearrangement. For each sample, productive Simpson clonality was calculated as the square root of Simpson's diversity index across productive rearrangements. TCRdb limited this immuneACCESS table to in-frame rearrangements with V and J called. A share of clones is missing; checked studies link under half to unresolved V genes, and the rest is unexplained. That table gives V, J and clone size, and the DNA gave D and trimming. The sample table contains over 95,000 clones; only one count was recorded for roughly 79% of them. Clones ranked in the top ten supply about 10% of the sample.

CDR1 SGHAT and CDR2 FQNNGV are derived from the germline V gene. Including cysteine and phenylalanine, the CDR3 has 15 amino acids. Only the CDR3 region is kept as DNA, spanning 45 bases read in frame from base 1. V and J are truncated by 0 bases and 4 bases respectively, leaving an intervening sequence of 12 bases. About this clone itself: Its specific antigen is unknown. Base-call qualities are not available, and no considerably larger clone is one nucleotide away.

Collaborating institutions collected whole blood in K2EDTA tubes following their own protocols. For TCRbeta analysis, collaborators shipped samples as frozen whole blood, isolated PBMCs, or DNA extracted from either of those sample types. Sequencing used peripheral blood. The clonotype was recovered from a human donor in a cohort sampled during active COVID-19. The rearrangement combines TRBV11-2 with TRBJ1-1, and perhaps TRBD1 as D gene, on 5 matching bases. The CDR3 reads CASSLDSGLITEAFF. The sequence in DNA is TGTGCCAGCAGCTTAGATTCGGGACTTATCACTGAAGCTTTCTTT.